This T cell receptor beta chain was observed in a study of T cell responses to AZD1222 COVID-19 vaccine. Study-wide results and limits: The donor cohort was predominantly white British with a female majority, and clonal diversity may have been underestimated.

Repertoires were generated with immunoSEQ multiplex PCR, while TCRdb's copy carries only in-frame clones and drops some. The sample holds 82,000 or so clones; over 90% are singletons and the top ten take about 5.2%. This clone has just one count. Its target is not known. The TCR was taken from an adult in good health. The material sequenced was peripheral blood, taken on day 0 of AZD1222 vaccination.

The CDR3 loop reads CASTPLRDGPSSPLHF. The CDR3 DNA reads as TGTGCCAGCACCCCGCTCCGGGACGGTCCATCTTCACCCCTCCACTTT. This chain joins TRBV6-6 and TRBJ1-6; D is perhaps TRBD1 (5 bases). Looked up from germline, CDR1 is MNHNY and CDR2 is SVGAGI (reference sequence). Between the trimmed V and J ends, which lost 7 bases and 9 bases, there was a span of 22 bases. CDR3 length equals 16 residues.